The 2 T cell receptor beta chains in this list originate from one sample, sequenced in a study of long-term antiretroviral therapy in people with HIV. Researchers ran immunoSEQ v3.0 at survey level. Produced via immunoSEQ multiplex PCR; TCRdb's table is partial and in-frame only. The table records 25,000 to 35,000 clones, around 96% of them present only once. The sample in question was unsorted PBMCs, obtained 6.5 to 6.9 years after starting antiretroviral therapy. The receptor source for this set is a man younger than 45 with HIV.

The chain carries TRBV11-1 and TRBJ1-1; a possible D gene is TRBD1 (5 bases). Trimming left V 3 bases short and J 6 bases short, with 14 bases between. The CDR3 loop spans 14 amino acids. Germline values: CDR1 SGHAT, CDR2 FQDESV (reference sequence). The CDR3 sequence is CASSFWGGDAEAFF. The CDR3 DNA reads as TGTGCCAGCAGCTTTTGGGGTGGGGACGCTGAAGCTTTCTTT.

The chain combines TRBV19 with TRBJ1-1, with D perhaps matching TRBD1 (5 bases). Germline V lookup: CDR1 LNHDA, CDR2 SQIVND (reference sequence). This CDR3 contains 13 residues. V gave up 5 bases and J gave up 3 bases, with 10 bases separating them. CDR3 sequence: CASSPRGDTEAFF. CDR3 nucleotides: TGTGCCAGTAGTCCGAGGGGAGACACTGAAGCTTTCTTT.